These T cell receptor beta chains were read from a single sample in a study of blood T cell repertoires in COVID-19. Measured with immunoSEQ multiplex PCR; TCRdb has only the in-frame clones, and not every one. The sample carries 250,000 to 400,000 clones, roughly 88% recorded once. Specimen: peripheral blood. The source is a woman aged 25 to 39 with COVID-19, enrolled during active disease. Both conserved end residues are trimmed from each CDR3. The listing skips clone size in some rows; elsewhere it reads once, few, many or a size class.

v_call	j_call	clone_size	cdr3_aa
TRBV6-6	TRBJ2-7	NA	ASSYDWGTGIYEQY
TRBV29-1	TRBJ1-3	once	SVDSGVGSGNTIY
TRBV4-2	TRBJ2-7	NA	ASSQEASGAYEQY
TRBV7-6	TRBJ2-2	NA	ASSLVELSGRAGTGELF
TRBV28	TRBJ1-5	few	ASGGQPQH
TRBV4-2	TRBJ2-5	NA	ASSQSGAQETQY
TRBV7-8	TRBJ2-1	NA	ASSTSGAHNEQF
TRBV27	TRBJ2-5	NA	ASSFYRGGETQY
TRBV7-2	TRBJ1-2	NA	ASSPTSLWGYT
TRBV9	TRBJ2-2	NA	ASSARLGTTGELF
TRBV5-8	TRBJ2-3	NA	ASSPGTVSTDTQY
TRBV28	TRBJ2-7	NA	ASSLAPYEQY
TRBV11-2	TRBJ2-1	NA	ASSPYPNEQF
TRBV18	TRBJ2-6	NA	ASSPPLMANVLT
TRBV9	TRBJ2-1	NA	ASSVVEVAGIYNEQF
TRBV7-3	TRBJ1-1	NA	ASSLRTTGANTEAF
TRBV28	TRBJ1-5	NA	ASSSPGGGNQPQH
TRBV28	TRBJ1-2	NA	ASSFGQQNYGYT
TRBV5-4	TRBJ1-6	many	ASSSQGARSPLH
TRBV3-1/TRBV3-2	TRBJ2-7	NA	ASSPLGGRINEQY
TRBV7-2	TRBJ2-6	NA	ASSPSGGASGANVLT
TRBV7-8	TRBJ1-4	NA	ASSLASSGTILFNEKLF
TRBV5-5	TRBJ2-1	NA	ASRFGDGRSSSYNEQF
TRBV28	TRBJ1-1	once	ASRAPGQRPEAF
TRBV28	TRBJ1-5	NA	ASSLKDRGDWESNQPQH
TRBV30	TRBJ2-5	NA	AWNRVSETQY
TRBV6-5	TRBJ1-3	NA	AVYPGSRGDTIY
TRBV11-3	TRBJ1-1	NA	ASSPGDEGTEAF
TRBV7-2	TRBJ2-1	NA	ASSLTAQVYNEQF
TRBV7-2	TRBJ1-2	NA	ASSLDGLGAGT
TRBV18	TRBJ1-2	few	ASSPPNSKNYGYT
TRBV7-2	TRBJ2-3	NA	ASSLGGLAGGPDTQY
TRBV28	TRBJ1-1	NA	ASSSPHGGTEAF
TRBV28	TRBJ2-7	NA	ASSFPTYEQY
TRBV27	TRBJ1-1	NA	ASSLSLGGGTEAF
TRBV7-2	TRBJ2-2	NA	ASSPRLAVGGRELF
TRBV28	TRBJ2-1	NA	ASTGTVSYNEQF
TRBV6-2/TRBV6-3	TRBJ2-7	NA	ASSYSIGGSYEQY
TRBV6-5	TRBJ2-2	NA	ASSPLTGETGELF
TRBV5-1	TRBJ2-7	NA	ASSLGTVGYEQY
TRBV5-1	TRBJ2-2	NA	ASSLEGGNTGELF